Listed below are T cell receptor beta chains from one sample, sequenced in a study of PD-1 blockade in classical Hodgkin lymphoma. Sequencing was performed with immunoSEQ multiplex PCR; in TCRdb, only in-frame clones are kept and a portion is missing. The sample consists of several thousand clones, about 65% of them appearing once. The sample in question was CD8+ T cells from blood, obtained before the fourth cycle of nivolumab. These receptors were taken from a human donor with classical Hodgkin lymphoma. Each CDR3 is given with its conserved first and last residue. The order of the fields is clone size, J gene, V gene, D gene, CDR3 protein, CDR3 DNA. A D gene is named only where the DNA matches it firmly. Clone sizes are given selectively: once, few, many, or a class where the clone is expanded.

clone size: NA; J gene: TRBJ1-1; V gene: TRBV10-3; D gene: NA; CDR3 protein: CAISIPGTHEPTEAFF; CDR3 DNA: TGTGCCATCAGTATCCCCGGGACCCATGAGCCCACTGAAGCTTTCTTT
clone size: once; J gene: TRBJ2-2; V gene: TRBV14; D gene: NA; CDR3 protein: CASSQGELETGYTGELFF; CDR3 DNA: TGTGCCAGCAGCCAAGGGGAGTTGGAGACAGGTTACACCGGGGAGCTGTTTTTT
clone size: medium-sized; J gene: TRBJ2-7; V gene: TRBV2; D gene: NA; CDR3 protein: CASSVGTPEQYF; CDR3 DNA: TGTGCCAGCAGTGTCGGGACACCTGAGCAGTACTTC
clone size: NA; J gene: TRBJ2-7; V gene: TRBV7-2; D gene: NA; CDR3 protein: CASSGYEQYF; CDR3 DNA: TGTGCCAGCAGCGGCTACGAGCAGTACTTC
clone size: medium-sized; J gene: TRBJ2-1; V gene: TRBV27; D gene: NA; CDR3 protein: CATRPSYNEQFF; CDR3 DNA: TGTGCCACCCGCCCCTCCTACAATGAGCAGTTCTTC
clone size: NA; J gene: TRBJ2-7; V gene: TRBV5-5; D gene: NA; CDR3 protein: CASSLGILGMQYF; CDR3 DNA: TGTGCCAGCAGCTTGGGTATTCTGGGGATGCAGTACTTC
clone size: NA; J gene: TRBJ2-2; V gene: TRBV21-1; D gene: NA; CDR3 protein: CASSKKKRGVTGELFF; CDR3 DNA: TGTGCCAGCAGCAAAAAAAAGCGGGGGGTAACCGGGGAGCTGTTTTTT
clone size: NA; J gene: TRBJ1-5; V gene: TRBV7-2; D gene: NA; CDR3 protein: CASRGRGWGNQPQHF; CDR3 DNA: TGTGCCAGCAGGGGGAGGGGTTGGGGAAATCAGCCCCAGCATTTT
clone size: NA; J gene: TRBJ2-2; V gene: TRBV14; D gene: TRBD1; CDR3 protein: CASTPGQSNTGELFF; CDR3 DNA: TGTGCCAGCACCCCGGGACAGTCGAACACCGGGGAGCTGTTTTTT
clone size: NA; J gene: TRBJ2-3; V gene: TRBV7-9; D gene: NA; CDR3 protein: CASSPRDDDTQYF; CDR3 DNA: TGTGCCAGCAGCCCTCGGGACGACGATACGCAGTATTTT
clone size: NA; J gene: TRBJ2-6; V gene: TRBV5-6; D gene: NA; CDR3 protein: CASSHGVDGANVLTF; CDR3 DNA: TGTGCCAGCAGCCACGGGGTGGATGGGGCCAACGTCCTGACTTTC
clone size: NA; J gene: TRBJ2-7; V gene: TRBV27; D gene: NA; CDR3 protein: CASIGGGYEQYF; CDR3 DNA: TGTGCCAGCATTGGGGGCGGCTACGAGCAGTACTTC
clone size: NA; J gene: TRBJ1-2; V gene: TRBV11-2; D gene: NA; CDR3 protein: CASSPGPPADGYTF; CDR3 DNA: TGTGCCAGCAGCCCCGGCCCACCGGCAGATGGCTACACCTTC
clone size: NA; J gene: TRBJ2-7; V gene: TRBV10-3; D gene: NA; CDR3 protein: CAISEFGTASYEQYF; CDR3 DNA: TGTGCCATCAGTGAATTCGGGACCGCTTCCTACGAGCAGTACTTC
clone size: medium-sized; J gene: TRBJ1-1; V gene: TRBV5-4; D gene: NA; CDR3 protein: CASSLAGPGNTEAFF; CDR3 DNA: TGTGCCAGCAGCTTGGCTGGGCCAGGGAACACTGAAGCTTTCTTT
clone size: NA; J gene: TRBJ2-7; V gene: TRBV27; D gene: TRBD2; CDR3 protein: CASSSIGLAASYEQYF; CDR3 DNA: TGTGCCAGCAGTTCAATTGGACTAGCGGCATCCTACGAGCAGTACTTC
clone size: NA; J gene: TRBJ2-5; V gene: TRBV28; D gene: TRBD2; CDR3 protein: CASSIWTSGIAQETQYF; CDR3 DNA: TGTGCCAGCAGTATCTGGACTAGCGGGATAGCCCAAGAGACCCAGTACTTC
clone size: NA; J gene: TRBJ2-1; V gene: TRBV11-2; D gene: TRBD2; CDR3 protein: CASSPGLAGGYNEQFF; CDR3 DNA: TGTGCCAGCAGCCCGGGACTAGCGGGAGGATACAATGAGCAGTTCTTC
clone size: NA; J gene: TRBJ2-3; V gene: TRBV30; D gene: TRBD2; CDR3 protein: CAWSVGAGVDTQYF; CDR3 DNA: TGTGCCTGGAGTGTAGGGGCGGGAGTAGATACGCAGTATTTT
clone size: NA; J gene: TRBJ2-1; V gene: TRBV28; D gene: TRBD2; CDR3 protein: CASSFLASGRAHEQFF; CDR3 DNA: TGTGCCAGCAGTTTCTTGGCTAGCGGGAGGGCCCATGAGCAGTTCTTC
clone size: few; J gene: TRBJ1-1; V gene: TRBV5-1; D gene: NA; CDR3 protein: CASSLKATNTEAFF; CDR3 DNA: TGCGCCAGCAGCTTGAAGGCAACGAACACTGAAGCTTTCTTT
clone size: NA; J gene: TRBJ1-1; V gene: TRBV27; D gene: NA; CDR3 protein: CASSPKTGRLNTEAFF; CDR3 DNA: TGTGCCAGCAGTCCAAAAACCGGACGCCTGAACACTGAAGCTTTCTTT
clone size: NA; J gene: TRBJ2-2; V gene: TRBV11-2; D gene: NA; CDR3 protein: CASSRGRPSGELFF; CDR3 DNA: TGTGCCAGCAGCCGAGGGAGACCTTCCGGGGAGCTGTTTTTT
clone size: NA; J gene: TRBJ1-1; V gene: TRBV27; D gene: NA; CDR3 protein: CASSFGRDTEAFF; CDR3 DNA: TGTGCCAGCAGTTTCGGGAGGGATACTGAAGCTTTCTTT
clone size: few; J gene: TRBJ2-7; V gene: TRBV5-1; D gene: TRBD1; CDR3 protein: CASSFWDRESTYEQYF; CDR3 DNA: TGCGCCAGCAGCTTCTGGGACAGGGAATCGACCTACGAGCAGTACTTC
clone size: NA; J gene: TRBJ2-7; V gene: TRBV9; D gene: NA; CDR3 protein: CASSVEGGHEQYF; CDR3 DNA: TGTGCCAGCAGCGTAGAGGGAGGACACGAGCAGTACTTC
clone size: NA; J gene: TRBJ1-4; V gene: TRBV6-1; D gene: NA; CDR3 protein: CASTTRAGTNEKLFF; CDR3 DNA: TGTGCCAGCACAACAAGGGCTGGGACTAATGAAAAACTGTTTTTT
clone size: NA; J gene: TRBJ2-2; V gene: TRBV4-1; D gene: TRBD2; CDR3 protein: CASRLAETNTGELFF; CDR3 DNA: TGCGCCAGCAGACTAGCGGAGACGAACACCGGGGAGCTGTTTTTT
clone size: NA; J gene: TRBJ1-2; V gene: TRBV6-8; D gene: TRBD1; CDR3 protein: CASSAQTGTHYGYTF; CDR3 DNA: TGTGCCAGCAGTGCCCAGACAGGGACACACTATGGCTACACCTTC
clone size: NA; J gene: TRBJ2-1; V gene: TRBV27; D gene: NA; CDR3 protein: CASSSYTTPRLDEQFF; CDR3 DNA: TGTGCCAGCAGTTCATATACAACGCCCCGACTCGATGAGCAGTTCTTC
clone size: NA; J gene: TRBJ1-1; V gene: TRBV11-2; D gene: NA; CDR3 protein: CASTNGGIGEAFF; CDR3 DNA: TGTGCCAGCACCAACGGGGGTATTGGTGAAGCTTTCTTT
clone size: NA; J gene: TRBJ2-2; V gene: TRBV4-1; D gene: TRBD1; CDR3 protein: CASSQVPKDQGATGELFF; CDR3 DNA: TGCGCCAGCAGCCAAGTCCCAAAAGATCAGGGGGCAACCGGGGAGCTGTTTTTT
clone size: once; J gene: TRBJ2-1; V gene: TRBV28; D gene: TRBD1; CDR3 protein: CASGQGVDEQFF; CDR3 DNA: TGTGCCAGCGGCCAGGGGGTCGATGAGCAGTTCTTC
clone size: NA; J gene: TRBJ1-2; V gene: TRBV6-6; D gene: NA; CDR3 protein: CASSEMGGYTF; CDR3 DNA: TGTGCCAGCAGTGAAATGGGTGGCTACACCTTC
clone size: few; J gene: TRBJ2-3; V gene: TRBV2; D gene: NA; CDR3 protein: CASVRAESTDTQYF; CDR3 DNA: TGTGCCAGCGTTAGGGCGGAGTCCACAGATACGCAGTATTTT
clone size: few; J gene: TRBJ1-4; V gene: TRBV7-2; D gene: NA; CDR3 protein: CASSPGLEVGKLFF; CDR3 DNA: TGTGCCAGCAGCCCTGGACTGGAGGTTGGAAAACTGTTTTTT
clone size: NA; J gene: TRBJ1-3; V gene: TRBV5-6; D gene: NA; CDR3 protein: CASSSGGNTIYF; CDR3 DNA: TGTGCCAGCAGCTCAGGGGGAAACACCATATATTTT
clone size: NA; J gene: TRBJ1-4; V gene: TRBV27; D gene: NA; CDR3 protein: CASSQRHINEKLFF; CDR3 DNA: TGTGCCAGCAGTCAGAGACATATAAACGAAAAACTGTTTTTT
clone size: NA; J gene: TRBJ2-1; V gene: TRBV19; D gene: NA; CDR3 protein: CASRRGVYEQFF; CDR3 DNA: TGTGCCAGTCGGAGGGGGGTCTATGAGCAGTTCTTC
clone size: NA; J gene: TRBJ2-1; V gene: TRBV5-1; D gene: NA; CDR3 protein: CASSLVPTEQFF; CDR3 DNA: TGCGCCAGCAGCTTGGTACCGACTGAGCAGTTCTTC
clone size: NA; J gene: TRBJ1-1; V gene: TRBV28; D gene: TRBD1; CDR3 protein: CASSPMGTGMATEAFF; CDR3 DNA: TGTGCCAGCAGTCCAATGGGGACAGGGATGGCCACTGAAGCTTTCTTT
clone size: few; J gene: TRBJ2-6; V gene: TRBV11-2; D gene: NA; CDR3 protein: CASSLDLGGPGANVLTF; CDR3 DNA: TGTGCCAGCAGCTTAGATTTAGGAGGGCCTGGGGCCAACGTCCTGACTTTC
clone size: NA; J gene: TRBJ1-1; V gene: TRBV2; D gene: NA; CDR3 protein: CASSWGTVNTEAFF; CDR3 DNA: TGTGCCAGCAGCTGGGGTACGGTGAACACTGAAGCTTTCTTT
clone size: NA; J gene: TRBJ2-7; V gene: TRBV5-4; D gene: NA; CDR3 protein: CASSPTGNTRSYEQYF; CDR3 DNA: TGTGCCAGCAGCCCCACAGGAAATACCCGCTCCTACGAGCAGTACTTC
clone size: medium-sized; J gene: TRBJ2-7; V gene: TRBV19; D gene: TRBD1; CDR3 protein: CASRHTRQGRNEQYF; CDR3 DNA: TGTGCCAGTAGGCATACAAGACAGGGGCGGAACGAGCAGTACTTC
clone size: NA; J gene: TRBJ2-7; V gene: TRBV15; D gene: NA; CDR3 protein: CATSTPGGEQYF; CDR3 DNA: TGTGCCACCAGCACTCCGGGTGGGGAGCAGTACTTC
clone size: few; J gene: TRBJ2-1; V gene: TRBV28; D gene: NA; CDR3 protein: CASSSEVRPSYNEQFF; CDR3 DNA: TGTGCCAGCAGTTCGGAGGTCCGACCCTCCTACAATGAGCAGTTCTTC
clone size: large; J gene: TRBJ2-7; V gene: TRBV4-1; D gene: NA; CDR3 protein: CASSQDWPGSSYEQYF; CDR3 DNA: TGCGCCAGCAGCCAAGATTGGCCCGGTAGCTCCTACGAGCAGTACTTC
clone size: NA; J gene: TRBJ2-1; V gene: TRBV19; D gene: TRBD1; CDR3 protein: CASSIGTGDYNEQFF; CDR3 DNA: TGTGCCAGTAGTATCGGGACAGGGGACTACAATGAGCAGTTCTTC
clone size: NA; J gene: TRBJ2-1; V gene: TRBV7-2; D gene: NA; CDR3 protein: CASSLAPSAYEQFF; CDR3 DNA: TGTGCCAGCAGCTTAGCGCCCAGCGCCTATGAGCAGTTCTTC
clone size: NA; J gene: TRBJ1-2; V gene: TRBV2; D gene: TRBD1; CDR3 protein: CASSEDDRDGGYTF; CDR3 DNA: TGTGCCAGCAGTGAAGATGACAGGGATGGTGGCTACACCTTC
clone size: NA; J gene: TRBJ1-2; V gene: TRBV10-3; D gene: TRBD1; CDR3 protein: CAISDYAGGSQYGYTF; CDR3 DNA: TGTGCCATCAGTGACTACGCAGGGGGCTCCCAATATGGCTACACCTTC
clone size: NA; J gene: TRBJ2-1; V gene: TRBV13; D gene: NA; CDR3 protein: CASSLSLKLTSSYNEQFF; CDR3 DNA: TGTGCCAGCAGCTTGTCCCTCAAGCTTACCAGCTCCTACAATGAGCAGTTCTTC
clone size: NA; J gene: TRBJ1-2; V gene: TRBV27; D gene: TRBD1; CDR3 protein: CASSPGGGGFGYTF; CDR3 DNA: TGTGCCAGCAGTCCGGGGGGAGGGGGCTTTGGCTACACCTTC
clone size: NA; J gene: TRBJ2-1; V gene: TRBV9; D gene: TRBD2; CDR3 protein: CASSAYSGERADEQFF; CDR3 DNA: TGTGCCAGCAGCGCGTATAGCGGGGAGAGGGCCGATGAGCAGTTCTTC
clone size: NA; J gene: TRBJ2-1; V gene: TRBV7-2; D gene: TRBD2; CDR3 protein: CASTLAGPASYNEQFF; CDR3 DNA: TGTGCCAGCACCCTAGCGGGGCCCGCCTCCTACAATGAGCAGTTCTTC
clone size: NA; J gene: TRBJ2-7; V gene: TRBV27; D gene: TRBD1; CDR3 protein: CASSPTGFEQYF; CDR3 DNA: TGTGCCAGCAGTCCGACAGGGTTCGAGCAGTACTTC
clone size: NA; J gene: TRBJ2-2; V gene: TRBV14; D gene: TRBD2; CDR3 protein: CASSFGLEYTGELFF; CDR3 DNA: TGTGCCAGCAGCTTCGGACTAGAGTACACCGGGGAGCTGTTTTTT
clone size: NA; J gene: TRBJ2-1; V gene: TRBV27; D gene: TRBD2; CDR3 protein: CASGGDELSEQFF; CDR3 DNA: TGTGCCAGCGGGGGGGACGAGTTGAGCGAGCAGTTCTTC
clone size: NA; J gene: TRBJ2-5; V gene: TRBV9; D gene: NA; CDR3 protein: CASSNIRETQYF; CDR3 DNA: TGTGCCAGCAGCAACATCCGAGAGACCCAGTACTTC